These 22 T cell receptor beta chains came from one sample sequenced in a study of cytomegalovirus exposure and HLA in healthy donors. The PCR contained 60 Vbeta and 13 Jbeta primers. Sequencing was performed with immunoSEQ multiplex PCR; in TCRdb, only in-frame clones are kept and a portion is missing. The table lists about 130,000 clones, 81% of them singletons, with about 0.74% in the top ten. The specimen was PBMCs. These receptors were taken from a man younger than 35 in good health and CMV-seronegative.

This rearrangement joins TRBV2 to TRBJ1-4; 8 nucleotides match TRBD1. CDR3 length: 14 amino acids. Germline lookup yields CDR1 SNHLY and CDR2 FYNNEI. Germline trimming cut 5 bases from V and 7 bases from J; bases unmatched to any gene: 6. The CDR3 bases are TGTGCCAGCAGTCGCGGACAGGGCATTGAAAAACTGTTTTTT. Amino acid sequence: CASSRGQGIEKLFF.

The genes are TRBV27 and TRBJ1-1; maybe TRBD1 (6 bases). The V gene lost 5 bases and the J gene lost 0 bases, with 10 bases spanning the gap. Germline CDR1 is MNHEY and CDR2 is SMNVEV (reference sequence). The CDR3 contains 14 residues. The CDR3 loop reads CASSRGGMNTEAFF. CDR3 nucleotide sequence: TGTGCCAGCAGTAGGGGGGGCATGAACACTGAAGCTTTCTTT.

This chain links TRBV19 with TRBJ1-1, with 7 bases aligning to TRBD1. Germline assignment: CDR1 LNHDA and CDR2 SQIVND (reference sequence). Trimming removed 1 base from V and 0 bases from J; junction bases left unmatched: 2. This CDR3 is 15 amino acids long. The CDR3 DNA reads as TGTGCCAGTAGTATAGGCAGGGGGGTGAACACTGAAGCTTTCTTT. Translated: CASSIGRGVNTEAFF.

The V gene is TRBV7-3, the J gene TRBJ2-5; 8 bases agree with TRBD1. The J call may be mistaken, given a closer DNA end match to TRBJ2-7. The CDR3 length is 14 residues. CDR1 is SGHTA, CDR2 FQGTGA, per germline. CDR3 region: CASSPTGGQYEQYF. The DNA for the CDR3 is TGTGCCAGCAGCCCCACAGGGGGTCAATACGAGCAGTACTTC.

The chain is built from TRBV9 and TRBJ2-2; the D is unclear. The CDR3 contains 11 residues. Per the germline V gene, CDR1 is SGDLS and CDR2 is YYNGEE. V lost 7 bases, J lost 3 bases, and 4 bases lay in between. In DNA form, the CDR3 reads TGTGCCAGCGGCTACACCGGGGAGCTGTTTTTT. Residues: CASGYTGELFF.

This chain uses TRBV14 with TRBJ1-3, with TRBD1 identical over 7 bases. This CDR3 region has 15 residues. The trim removed 4 bases at V and 2 bases at J, leaving 5 bases unmatched. CDR1 SGHDN and CDR2 FVKESK come from the germline V gene. CDR3 DNA: TGTGCCAGCAGCCTCCAACAGGGGCCTGGAAACACCATATATTTT. It is translated as CASSLQQGPGNTIYF.

The chain couples TRBV14 to TRBJ1-2; no clear D gene. V dropped 4 bases and J dropped 7 bases, with 13 bases sitting between them. This CDR3 is 13 amino acids long. From germline, CDR1 is SGHDN and CDR2 FVKESK. The CDR3 coding sequence is TGTGCCAGCAGCCGAGCAGGAGGGAGTGGCTACACCTTC. It is translated as CASSRAGGSGYTF.

The chain couples TRBV14 to TRBJ1-6; 7 bases map to TRBD1. The length of the CDR3 is 14 residues. Germline values: CDR1 SGHDN, CDR2 FVKESK. The trim removed 1 base at V and 10 bases at J, leaving 4 bases unmatched. The CDR3 protein is CASSQVNRGSPLHF. CDR3 in DNA: TGTGCCAGCAGCCAAGTAAACAGGGGATCACCCCTCCACTTT.

This clone turned up a few times. The V gene is TRBV5-1, the J gene TRBJ1-2, with a possible D match to TRBD1 (5 bases). Germline V gene sequence: CDR1 SGHRS, CDR2 YFSETQ. This CDR3 is 14 amino acids long. V lost 4 bases to trimming and J lost 7 bases, with 17 bases between them. The CDR3 region has the DNA TGCGCCAGCAGCGGAAGACAGAGCATTGGTGGCTACACCTTC. Translating gives CASSGRQSIGGYTF.

This clone was seen more than once but under ten times. The V and J genes are TRBV9 and TRBJ1-4; tentative D call: TRBD1 (5 bases). V was trimmed by 3 bases and J by 11 bases, leaving 11 bases between them. The CDR3 runs 12 residues. CDR1 SGDLS and CDR2 YYNGEE come from the germline V gene. The CDR3 here is CASSGTGGKLFF. The CDR3 nucleotides read TGTGCCAGCAGCGGTACAGGAGGGAAACTGTTTTTT.

This chain links TRBV7-2 with TRBJ2-3; D is uncertain. The CDR3 consists of 13 residues. V was shortened by 2 bases and J by 5 bases, with 8 bases between the two germline ends. The germline gives CDR1 SGHTA, CDR2 FQGNSA. The CDR3 nucleotides are TGTGCCAGCAGCTTAATCTCGTTAGATACGCAGTATTTT. Translated, it gives CASSLISLDTQYF. The full variable domain, in which reference TRBV7-2 and TRBJ2-3 provide the parts outside the CDR3, is GAGVSQSPSNKVTEKGKDVELRCDPISGHTALYWYRQSLGQGLEFLIYFQGNSAPDKSGLPSDRFSAERTGGSVSTLTIQRTQQEDSAVYLCASSLISLDTQYFGPGTRLTVL.

This clone came up once. The rearrangement joins TRBV20-1 to TRBJ1-1; D might be TRBD1 (5 bases). The germline V gene encodes CDR1 DFQATT and CDR2 SNEGSKA (reference sequence). The CDR3 extends over 11 amino acids. The ends were cut back, 5 bases at V and 11 bases at J, with 15 bases in the middle. CDR3: CSAGPQGTAFF. CDR3 coding DNA: TGCAGTGCTGGACCTCAGGGTACGGCTTTCTTT.

This chain connects TRBV30 to TRBJ2-7; a weak D match, TRBD1 (6 bases). Germline CDR1 reads GTSNPN; CDR2 reads SVGIG (reference sequence). Between the trimmed V and J ends, which lost 3 bases and 2 bases, there was a span of 8 bases. The CDR3 is 12 amino acids. The CDR3 protein is CAWSGTPYEQYF. CDR3 DNA: TGTGCCTGGAGCGGGACACCCTACGAGCAGTACTTC.

The rearrangement links TRBV25-1 to TRBJ1-5; D is unclear. Germline CDR1 is MGHDK and CDR2 is SYGVNS. The CDR3 contains 17 residues. V was cut by 4 bases and J by 4 bases, with 20 bases left in between. The CDR3 nucleotides read TGTGCCAGCAGTGGGGCTTCAATAGTGGGTGGGAATCAGCCCCAGCATTTT. Translating it yields CASSGASIVGGNQPQHF.

The rearrangement joins TRBV7-3 to TRBJ1-1, with 7 nucleotides matching TRBD1. This CDR3 is built from 14 residues. V was pared by 3 bases and J by 1 base, with 2 bases of the junction left unmatched. CDR1 and CDR2 (germline): SGHTA, FQGTGA. As DNA, the CDR3 is TGTGCCAGCAGCTTTCAGGGGGGGAACACTGAAGCTTTCTTT. As protein: CASSFQGGNTEAFF.

This chain's CDR3 is CASGSRDRDEAFF. The CDR3 coding sequence is TGTGCTAGTGGTTCCCGGGACAGGGACGAAGCTTTCTTT. The chain has TRBV12-5 and TRBJ1-1; 9 positions match TRBD1. This CDR3 is built from 13 residues. Unmatched junction bases numbered 5, after V lost 4 bases and J lost 8 bases. Germline V gene sequence: CDR1 LGHNT, CDR2 FRNRAP.

The chain carries TRBV27 and TRBJ1-5; TRBD1 matches at 9 bases. The germline V gene has CDR1 MNHEY and CDR2 SMNVEV (reference sequence). V lost 6 bases and J lost 1; bases outside the gene matches: 13. The length of the CDR3 is 18 residues. CDR3 residues: CASRRYSTGGKSNQPQHF. CDR3 DNA: TGTGCCAGCAGGAGATATAGTACAGGGGGCAAGAGCAATCAGCCCCAGCATTTT.

The chain has TRBV18 and TRBJ2-3; TRBD2 agrees at 11 bases. CDR1 and CDR2 from the germline V gene are KGHSH and LQKENI. V dropped 1 base and J dropped 4; count of bases not matched to a gene: 13. The CDR3 loop spans 19 amino acids. CDR3 amino acids: CASSPLLAGGPAGADTQYF. The CDR3 bases are TGTGCCAGCTCACCACTCCTAGCGGGGGGCCCGGCGGGGGCAGATACGCAGTATTTT.

This sequence joins TRBV5-1 and TRBJ1-1; D not resolved. V was cut by 5 bases and J by 2 bases, with 13 bases left in between. Germline V gene sequence: CDR1 SGHRS, CDR2 YFSETQ. The CDR3 runs 14 residues. The CDR3 sequence: CASRSQPGNTEAFF. The CDR3 DNA reads TGCGCCAGCAGGTCCCAACCGGGTAACACTGAAGCTTTCTTT.

The J gene is TRBJ1-5, the V gene TRBV4-3; D not resolved. CDR1 and CDR2 (germline): LGHNA, YSLEER. The CDR3 spans 14 residues. V lost 1 base and J lost 10, with 14 bases in between. This CDR3 reads CASSQGSGMIPQHF. CDR3 coding DNA: TGCGCCAGCAGCCAAGGGTCGGGAATGATACCCCAGCATTTT.

V gene TRBV6-6 combines with J gene TRBJ1-1, with a possible D match to TRBD1 (5 bases). V was pared by 1 base and J by 8 bases, with 17 bases between. CDR3 length equals 15 residues. CDR1 is MNHNY and CDR2 is SVGAGI in the germline V gene (reference sequence). The CDR3 region is CASSYLGGRGAEAFF. The CDR3 DNA reads TGTGCCAGCAGTTACTTGGGGGGACGGGGAGCCGAAGCTTTCTTT.

The chain has TRBV7-2 and TRBJ2-5; maybe TRBD2 (5 bases). V lost 5 bases to trimming and J lost 2 bases, with 18 bases between them. The CDR3 is 16 residues long. In germline, CDR1 is SGHTA, CDR2 FQGNSA. This CDR3 reads CASSPGVGVGQETQYF. CDR3 nucleotides: TGTGCCAGCAGCCCCGGGGTTGGGGTGGGGCAAGAGACCCAGTACTTC.